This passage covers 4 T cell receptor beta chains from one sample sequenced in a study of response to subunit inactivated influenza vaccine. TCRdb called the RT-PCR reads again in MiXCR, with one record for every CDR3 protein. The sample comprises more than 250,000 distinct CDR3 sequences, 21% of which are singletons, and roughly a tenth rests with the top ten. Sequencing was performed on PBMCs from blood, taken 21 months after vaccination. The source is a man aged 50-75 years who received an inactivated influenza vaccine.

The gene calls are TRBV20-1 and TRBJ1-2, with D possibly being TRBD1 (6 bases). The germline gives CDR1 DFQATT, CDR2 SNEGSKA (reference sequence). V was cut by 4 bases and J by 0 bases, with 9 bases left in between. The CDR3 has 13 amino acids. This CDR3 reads CSAKDRANYGYTF. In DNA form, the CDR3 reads TGCAGTGCTAAGGACAGAGCTAACTATGGCTACACCTTC.

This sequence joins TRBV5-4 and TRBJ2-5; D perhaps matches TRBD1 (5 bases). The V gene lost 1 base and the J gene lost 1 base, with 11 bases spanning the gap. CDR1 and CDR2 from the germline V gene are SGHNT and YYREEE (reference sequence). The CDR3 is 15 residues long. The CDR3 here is CASSLPGLVQETQYF. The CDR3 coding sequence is TGTGCCAGCAGCTTGCCAGGGCTGGTCCAAGAGACCCAGTACTTC. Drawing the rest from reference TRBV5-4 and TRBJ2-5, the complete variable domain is ETGVTQSPTHLIKTRGQQVTLRCSSQSGHNTVSWYQQALGQGPQFIFQYYREEENGRGNFPPRFSGLQFPNYSSELNVNALELDDSALYLCASSLPGLVQETQYFGPGTRLLVL.

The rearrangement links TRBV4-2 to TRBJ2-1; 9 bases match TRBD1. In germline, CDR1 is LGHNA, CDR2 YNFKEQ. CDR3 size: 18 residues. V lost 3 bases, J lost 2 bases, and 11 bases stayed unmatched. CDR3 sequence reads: CASSQSGAGDRAYNEQFF. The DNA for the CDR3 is TGTGCCAGCAGCCAGAGCGGGGCGGGGGACAGGGCCTACAATGAGCAGTTCTTC.

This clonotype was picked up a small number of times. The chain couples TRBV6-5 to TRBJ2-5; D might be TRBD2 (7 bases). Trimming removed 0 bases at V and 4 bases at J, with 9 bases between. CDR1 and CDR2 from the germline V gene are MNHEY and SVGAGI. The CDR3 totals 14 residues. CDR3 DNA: TGTGCCAGCAGTTACTCGGGGGGGCGAGAGACCCAGTACTTC. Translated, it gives CASSYSGGRETQYF.